The TCR beta chain described here comes from a study of blood T cell repertoires in COVID-19. Turning to the study itself: The United States, Italy and Spain supplied acute and convalescent COVID-19 samples.

In the source study's methods: The assay estimated nucleated cells by amplifying reference gene primers. Only in-frame clones appear in the TCRdb table, and some are missing; sequencing was by immunoSEQ multiplex PCR. D and trimming were read from the DNA, whereas the V and J calls and clone size are those reported in that table. The sample holds around 120,000 clones, 90% seen once. Trimming removed 7 bases from V and 1 base from J; junction bases left unmatched: 6. Per germline, CDR1 LGHDT and CDR2 YNNKEL (reference sequence). The CDR3 sequence is 14 residues long. Sequenced input: peripheral blood. The TCR was taken from a man between 45 and 60 years old with active COVID-19. This chain connects TRBV3-1 (or the pseudogene TRBV3-2) to TRBJ2-5; 7 bases map to TRBD2. As DNA, the CDR3 is TGTGCCAGCATGAAGCGGGGATCCCAAGAGACCCAGTACTTC. It yields the protein CASMKRGSQETQYF.